The 22 T cell receptor beta chains listed next were all sequenced from one sample in a study of CD8 T cells in ankylosing spondylitis. General study results and limits: Roughly eight highly homologous variants made up a TCR beta motif that seemed to typify ankylosing spondylitis blood.

TCRdb re-called the 5' RACE reads through MiXCR, storing one row per CDR3 protein. The table records 450,000 to 550,000 distinct CDR3 sequences, about 5.7% of them present only once. The antigens for these receptors are not known. The sequencing input was blood, either unsorted or a sorted T cell fraction (not recorded which). The receptors derive from a male donor with ankylosing spondylitis.

This clonotype was seen at least ten times. This chain links TRBV4-3 with TRBJ2-7, with TRBD2 as a possible D gene (5 bases). Germline values: CDR1 LGHNA, CDR2 YSLEER. The CDR3 sequence is 14 residues long. Trimming removed 1 base from V and 7 bases from J, with 14 bases in between. CDR3 coding DNA: TGCGCCAGCAGCCAAGCAGCCCAATCGGGGGAGCAGTACTTC. Translating gives CASSQAAQSGEQYF.

The CDR3 region is CASSRGIGGTQYF. Here the CDR3 DNA reads TGCGCCAGCAGCCGAGGGATTGGGGGGACCCAGTACTTC. The rearrangement joins TRBV10-1 to TRBJ2-5; D may be TRBD1 or TRBD2 (5 bases each). Per the germline V gene, CDR1 is WNHNN and CDR2 is SYGVQD (reference sequence). Trimming removed 6 bases at V and 7 bases at J, with 15 bases between. The CDR3 consists of 13 residues.

This clonotype was found many times. This chain joins TRBV5-1 and TRBJ1-2; D remains unclear. The V end lost 1 base, the J end lost 6 bases, and 13 bases lay between the germline ends. Germline CDR1 reads SGHRS; CDR2 reads YFSETQ. The CDR3 spans 14 residues. CDR3 coding DNA: TGCGCCAGCAGCTTGAGTGGACCCTTCAATGGCTACACCTTC. Protein sequence: CASSLSGPFNGYTF.

This clonotype has just a few counts. The rearrangement joins TRBV11-1 to TRBJ2-1; D not certain. The ends were cut back, 1 base at V and 6 bases at J, with 4 bases in the middle. This CDR3 has 12 amino acids. The germline V gene has CDR1 SGHAT and CDR2 FQDESV (reference sequence). The CDR3 region is CASSLDFNEQFF. The CDR3 DNA follows: TGTGCCAGCAGCTTAGACTTCAATGAGCAGTTCTTC.

Many counts were recorded for this clonotype. The chain combines TRBV12-3 or TRBV12-4 with TRBJ1-1, with D possibly TRBD1 on 5 matching bases. V shed 5 bases and J shed 5 bases, with 12 bases lying between them. The CDR3 length is 13 residues. The CDR3 nucleotides are TGTGCCAGCAGTCCAGGGCATGAGACTGAAGCTTTCTTT. As protein: CASSPGHETEAFF.

CDR3 residues: CAWSTTILGTDTQYF. The CDR3 DNA sequence: TGTGCCTGGAGTACGACTATTCTCGGCACAGATACGCAGTATTTT. The chain combines TRBV30 with TRBJ2-3, with D possibly TRBD2 on 5 matching bases. CDR1 is GTSNPN and CDR2 is SVGIG in the germline V gene (reference sequence). The CDR3 covers 15 residues. V was pared by 2 bases and J by 1 base, with 13 bases between.

At least ten counts were recorded for this clonotype. The rearrangement joins TRBV10-3 to TRBJ2-7; no definite D call. The CDR3 sequence is 15 residues long. CDR1 and CDR2 (germline): ENHRY, SYGVKD. Trimming left V 0 bases short and J 1 base short, with 10 bases between. The CDR3 bases are TGTGCCATCAGTGAGTCGTGGACGGAATCCTACGAGCAGTACTTC. Protein sequence: CAISESWTESYEQYF.

This clonotype was seen more than once but under ten times. The rearrangement links TRBV7-8 to TRBJ1-2; tentatively, D is TRBD1 (5 bases). Germline CDR1 reads SGHVS; CDR2 reads FQNEAQ. V dropped 1 base and J dropped 4 bases, with 13 bases sitting between them. CDR3 length equals 15 residues. CDR3 sequence: CASSLDRGGVYGYTF. The CDR3 bases are TGTGCCAGCAGCTTAGACCGGGGGGGTGTCTATGGCTACACCTTC.

This clonotype showed up many times. The chain combines TRBV4-3 with TRBJ2-5; 11 positions agree with TRBD2. CDR3 length: 18 residues. Trimming removed 0 bases from V and 3 bases from J; junction bases left unmatched: 9. Per the germline V gene, CDR1 is LGHNA and CDR2 is YSLEER. The CDR3 sequence: CASSQELILAGDKETQYF. In nucleotides, the CDR3 is TGCGCCAGCAGCCAAGAATTGATACTAGCGGGGGACAAAGAGACCCAGTACTTC.

This clonotype was seen repeatedly, ten times or more. This sequence joins TRBV5-1 and TRBJ1-1, with D perhaps matching TRBD1 (6 bases). From germline, CDR1 is SGHRS and CDR2 YFSETQ. This CDR3 is built from 14 residues. Trimming removed 4 bases from V and 2 bases from J, with 12 bases in between. CDR3 in DNA: TGCGCCAGCAGCCTGGGGACAAAAAACACTGAAGCTTTCTTT. Translation gives CASSLGTKNTEAFF.

This clonotype showed up many times. The V and J genes are TRBV6-1 and TRBJ2-2, with no clear D. The CDR3 covers 14 residues. V shed 0 bases and J shed 1 base, with 3 bases lying between them. From germline, CDR1 is MNHNS and CDR2 SASEGT. Written as DNA, the CDR3 is TGTGCCAGCAGTGAAGCGTGGAACACCGGGGAGCTGTTTTTT. This translates into CASSEAWNTGELFF.

The table lists this clonotype with many counts. This rearrangement joins TRBV7-2 to TRBJ2-5, with TRBD2 identical over 7 bases. The CDR3 extends over 13 amino acids. The V and J ends lost 4 bases and 6 bases, in that order; junction bases with no gene match: 5. Germline V CDR1 and CDR2: SGHTA, FQGNSA. The CDR3 nucleotides read TGTGCCAGCAGCTCTCAGCGGGGAAAGACCCAGTACTTC. Translated: CASSSQRGKTQYF.

This clonotype was detected ten times or more. This chain uses TRBV5-1 with TRBJ1-1; D is uncertain. CDR1 and CDR2 from the germline V gene are SGHRS and YFSETQ. The germline V and J ends were trimmed by 2 bases and 5 bases, with 10 bases remaining between them. CDR3 length: 13 amino acids. This CDR3 is CASSFEGGTEAFF. CDR3 nucleotides: TGCGCCAGCAGCTTCGAAGGAGGAACTGAAGCTTTCTTT.

This clonotype was seen at least ten times. This chain links TRBV7-8 with TRBJ2-1; 10 nucleotides align to TRBD2. Germline V gives CDR1 SGHVS, CDR2 FQNEAQ. V lost 5 bases and J lost 0; bases outside the gene matches: 7. CDR3 length equals 17 residues. The CDR3 loop is CASSLLAGGVSYNEQFF. For the CDR3, the DNA is TGTGCCAGCAGCCTTTTAGCGGGGGGCGTCTCCTACAATGAGCAGTTCTTC.

This clonotype has a count of ten or more. V usage is TRBV7-9 and J usage is TRBJ2-7; D not certain. The germline V gene encodes CDR1 SEHNR and CDR2 FQNEAQ (reference sequence). With 1 base removed from V and 6 bases from J, the gap between germline ends came to 13 bases. This CDR3 has 14 residues. This CDR3 reads CASSLEYRPSEQYF. The CDR3 coding sequence is TGTGCCAGCAGCTTAGAGTACAGACCTAGCGAGCAGTACTTC.

The sample holds one count of this clonotype. J is TRBJ2-7 and V is TRBV19, with 7 bases lining up with TRBD1. The ends lost 3 bases at V and 2 bases at J; junction bases unmatched: 10. The CDR3 totals 16 residues. Germline CDR1 and CDR2: LNHDA and SQIVND (reference sequence). The chain's CDR3 is CASSISGQGVAYEQYF. The DNA for the CDR3 is TGTGCCAGTAGTATCTCGGGCCAGGGGGTCGCCTACGAGCAGTACTTC.

This clonotype has only a few counts. The V and J genes are TRBV18 and TRBJ2-3; D ambiguous. CDR1 KGHSH and CDR2 LQKENI come from the germline V gene. V gave up 4 bases and J gave up 0 bases, with 5 bases separating them. CDR3 size: 13 residues. This CDR3 reads CASSHTSTDTQYF. As DNA, the CDR3 is TGTGCCAGCTCACATACTAGCACAGATACGCAGTATTTT.

This clonotype was recorded at least ten times. The chain is built from TRBV18 and TRBJ1-2; D is perhaps TRBD1 (6 bases). V lost 5 bases, J lost 4 bases, and 14 bases lay in between. The CDR3 contains 14 residues. The germline gives CDR1 KGHSH, CDR2 LQKENI. The CDR3 DNA is TGTGCCAGCTCAGCCGGGACAAGGAGCTATGGCTACACCTTC. Translation gives CASSAGTRSYGYTF.

Ten or more counts support this clonotype. The chain recombines TRBV12-3 or TRBV12-4 with TRBJ2-1, with 14 bases lining up with TRBD2. The CDR3 contains 17 residues. Trimming removed 6 bases from V and 10 bases from J; junction bases left unmatched: 14. The CDR3 loop reads CASSSPGTSGRGDEQFF. CDR3 DNA sequence: TGTGCCAGCAGCTCCCCCGGGACTAGCGGGAGAGGAGACGAGCAGTTCTTC.

This clonotype has ten or more counts. The chain has TRBV15 and TRBJ2-5; D not certain. The CDR3 runs 13 residues. The V gene's germline CDR1 is LNHNV and CDR2 YYDKDF (reference sequence). Trimming removed 5 bases at V and 1 base at J, with 8 bases between. CDR3 in DNA: TGTGCCACCAGCTGGCGACTCCAAGAGACCCAGTACTTC. The encoded protein is CATSWRLQETQYF.

The chain links TRBV18 to TRBJ2-7, with 7 bases aligning to TRBD1. Germline V gene sequence: CDR1 KGHSH, CDR2 LQKENI. CDR3 length: 15 amino acids. V gave up 3 bases and J gave up 2 bases; unmatched junction bases: 7. The CDR3 bases are TGTGCCAGCTCACCTCCGACAGGGCTTACCTACGAGCAGTACTTC. Translated: CASSPPTGLTYEQYF.

This clonotype appeared many times. The chain is built from TRBV7-8 and TRBJ2-1, with 13 bases identical to TRBD2. Germline lookup yields CDR1 SGHVS and CDR2 FQNEAQ. The CDR3 extends over 17 amino acids. With 1 base clipped from V and 6 bases from J, the junction kept 6 bases outside the gene matches. The CDR3 DNA is TGTGCCAGCAGCTTAGGGACTAGCGGGGGCCCCCTCAATGAGCAGTTCTTC. Translating it yields CASSLGTSGGPLNEQFF.